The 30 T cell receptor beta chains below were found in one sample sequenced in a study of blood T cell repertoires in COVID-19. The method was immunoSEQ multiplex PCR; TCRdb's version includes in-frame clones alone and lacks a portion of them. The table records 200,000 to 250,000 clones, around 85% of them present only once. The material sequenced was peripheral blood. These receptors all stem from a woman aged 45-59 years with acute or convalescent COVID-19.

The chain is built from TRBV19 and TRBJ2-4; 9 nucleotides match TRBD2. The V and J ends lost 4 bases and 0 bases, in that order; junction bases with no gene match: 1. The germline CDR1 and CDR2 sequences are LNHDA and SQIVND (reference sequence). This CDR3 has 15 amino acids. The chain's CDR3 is CASSSGGVAKNIQYF. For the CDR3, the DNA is TGTGCCAGTAGTAGCGGGGGGGTAGCCAAAAACATTCAGTACTTC.

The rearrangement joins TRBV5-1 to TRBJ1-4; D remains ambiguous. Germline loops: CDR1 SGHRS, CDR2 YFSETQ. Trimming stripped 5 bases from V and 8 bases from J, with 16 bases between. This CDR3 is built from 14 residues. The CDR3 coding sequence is TGCGCCAGCAGAACCGGGATCTTTGGGGAAAAACTGTTTTTT. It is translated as CASRTGIFGEKLFF. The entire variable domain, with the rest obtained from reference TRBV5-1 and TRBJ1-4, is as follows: KAGVTQTPRYLIKTRGQQVTLSCSPISGHRSVSWYQQTPGQGLQFLFEYFSETQRNKGNFPGRFSGRQFSNSRSEMNVSTLELGDSALYLCASRTGIFGEKLFFGSGTQLSVL.

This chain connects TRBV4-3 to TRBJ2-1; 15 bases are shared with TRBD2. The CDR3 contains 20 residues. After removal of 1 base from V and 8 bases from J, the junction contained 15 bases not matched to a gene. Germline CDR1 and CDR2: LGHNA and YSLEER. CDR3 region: CASSQGFRTSGGGLWDEQFF. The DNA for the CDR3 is TGCGCCAGCAGCCAAGGGTTCAGGACTAGCGGGGGGGGCCTCTGGGATGAGCAGTTCTTC.

CDR3 amino acids: CSVAQGRAYEQYF. DNA for the CDR3: TGCAGCGTAGCACAAGGGCGGGCCTACGAGCAGTACTTC. J is TRBJ2-7 and V is TRBV29-1; TRBD2 might be the D (5 bases). The CDR3 loop spans 13 amino acids. Germline CDR1 reads SQVTM; CDR2 reads ANQGSEA. V was pared by 6 bases and J by 2 bases, with 14 bases between.

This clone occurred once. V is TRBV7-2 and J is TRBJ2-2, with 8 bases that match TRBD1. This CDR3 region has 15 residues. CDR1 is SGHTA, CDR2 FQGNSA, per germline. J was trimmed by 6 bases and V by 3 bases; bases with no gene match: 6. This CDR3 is CASSFRTGQAGELFF. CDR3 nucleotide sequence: TGTGCCAGCAGCTTCCGGACAGGGCAAGCCGGGGAGCTGTTTTTT.

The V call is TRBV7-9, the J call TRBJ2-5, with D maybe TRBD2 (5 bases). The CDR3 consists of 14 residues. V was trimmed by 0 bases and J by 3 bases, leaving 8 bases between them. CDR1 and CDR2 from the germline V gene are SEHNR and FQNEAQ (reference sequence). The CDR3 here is CASSLAAVKETQYF. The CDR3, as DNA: TGTGCCAGCAGCTTAGCAGCGGTCAAAGAGACCCAGTACTTC.

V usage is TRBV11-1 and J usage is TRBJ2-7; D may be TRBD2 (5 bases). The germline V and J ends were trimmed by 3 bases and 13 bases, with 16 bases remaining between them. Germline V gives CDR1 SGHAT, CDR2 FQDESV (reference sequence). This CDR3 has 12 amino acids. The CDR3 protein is CASSLISGLKYF. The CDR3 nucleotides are TGTGCCAGCAGCTTGATCTCGGGATTAAAATACTTC.

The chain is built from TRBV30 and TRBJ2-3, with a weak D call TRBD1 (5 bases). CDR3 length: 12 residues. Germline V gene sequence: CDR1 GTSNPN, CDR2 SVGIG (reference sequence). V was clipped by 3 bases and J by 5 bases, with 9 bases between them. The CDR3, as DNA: TGTGCCTGGAGGCAGGGAAAAGATACGCAGTATTTT. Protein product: CAWRQGKDTQYF.

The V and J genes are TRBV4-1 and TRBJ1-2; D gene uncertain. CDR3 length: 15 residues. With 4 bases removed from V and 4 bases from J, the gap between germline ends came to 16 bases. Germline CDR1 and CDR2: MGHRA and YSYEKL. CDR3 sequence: CASSLERTRGYGYTF. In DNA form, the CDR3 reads TGCGCCAGCAGCCTAGAGAGGACCCGGGGCTATGGCTACACCTTC.

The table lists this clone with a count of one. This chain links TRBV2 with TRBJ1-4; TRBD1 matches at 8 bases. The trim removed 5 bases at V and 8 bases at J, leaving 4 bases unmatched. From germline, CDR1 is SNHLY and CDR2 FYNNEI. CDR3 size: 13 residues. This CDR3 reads CASSSTGGEKLFF. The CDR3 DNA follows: TGTGCCAGCAGTAGCACAGGGGGAGAAAAACTGTTTTTT.

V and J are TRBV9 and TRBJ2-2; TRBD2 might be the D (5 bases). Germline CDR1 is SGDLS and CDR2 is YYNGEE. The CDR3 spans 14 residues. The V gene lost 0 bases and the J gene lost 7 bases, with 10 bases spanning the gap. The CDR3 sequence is CASSVADGVGELFF. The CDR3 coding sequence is TGTGCCAGCAGCGTAGCCGACGGGGTCGGGGAGCTGTTTTTT.

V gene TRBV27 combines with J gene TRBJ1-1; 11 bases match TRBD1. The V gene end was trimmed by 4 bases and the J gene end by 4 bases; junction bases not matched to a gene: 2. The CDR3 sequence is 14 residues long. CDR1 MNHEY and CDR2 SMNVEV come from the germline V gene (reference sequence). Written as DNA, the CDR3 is TGTGCCAGCAGTTCCGGGACAGGGGGCACTGAAGCTTTCTTT. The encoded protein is CASSSGTGGTEAFF.

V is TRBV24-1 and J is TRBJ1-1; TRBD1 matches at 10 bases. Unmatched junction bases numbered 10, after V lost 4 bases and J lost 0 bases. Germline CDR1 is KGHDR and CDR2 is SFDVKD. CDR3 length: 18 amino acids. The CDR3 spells CATSDPGQGKVMNTEAFF. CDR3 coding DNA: TGTGCCACCAGTGACCCGGGACAGGGGAAAGTCATGAACACTGAAGCTTTCTTT.

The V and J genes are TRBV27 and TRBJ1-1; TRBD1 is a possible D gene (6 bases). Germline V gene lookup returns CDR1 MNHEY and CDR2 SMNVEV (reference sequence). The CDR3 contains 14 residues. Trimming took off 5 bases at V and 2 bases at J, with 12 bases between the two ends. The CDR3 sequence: CASSVTGINTEAFF. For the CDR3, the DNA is TGTGCCAGCAGTGTCACAGGGATCAACACTGAAGCTTTCTTT.

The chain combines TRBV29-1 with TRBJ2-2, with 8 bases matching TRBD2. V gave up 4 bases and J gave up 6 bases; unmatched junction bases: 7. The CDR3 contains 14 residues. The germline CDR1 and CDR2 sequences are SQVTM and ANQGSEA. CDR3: CSVAVREVPGELFF. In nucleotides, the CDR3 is TGCAGCGTTGCGGTGCGGGAGGTTCCCGGGGAGCTGTTTTTT.

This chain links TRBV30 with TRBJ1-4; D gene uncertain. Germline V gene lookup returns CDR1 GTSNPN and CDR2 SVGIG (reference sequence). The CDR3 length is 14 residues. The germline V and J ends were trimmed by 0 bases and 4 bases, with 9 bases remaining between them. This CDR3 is CAWSVAVFNEKLFF. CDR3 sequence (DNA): TGTGCCTGGAGTGTGGCAGTGTTTAATGAAAAACTGTTTTTT.

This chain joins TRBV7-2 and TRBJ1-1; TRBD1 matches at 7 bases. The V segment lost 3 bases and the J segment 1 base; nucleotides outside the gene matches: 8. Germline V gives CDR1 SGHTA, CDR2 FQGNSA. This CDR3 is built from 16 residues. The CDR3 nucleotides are TGTGCCAGCAGCTTCTACAGGAGGGGGCCGAACACTGAAGCTTTCTTT. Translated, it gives CASSFYRRGPNTEAFF.

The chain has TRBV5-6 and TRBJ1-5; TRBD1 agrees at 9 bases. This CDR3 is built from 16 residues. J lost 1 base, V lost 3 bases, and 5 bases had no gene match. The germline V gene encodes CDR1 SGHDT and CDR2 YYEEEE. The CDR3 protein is CASSSNRGRSNQPQHF. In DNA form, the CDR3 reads TGTGCCAGCAGCTCTAACAGGGGGCGAAGCAATCAGCCCCAGCATTTT. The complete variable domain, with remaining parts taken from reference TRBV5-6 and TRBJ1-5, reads DAGVTQSPTHLIKTRGQQVTLRCSPKSGHDTVSWYQQALGQGPQFIFQYYEEEERQRGNFPDRFSGHQFPNYSSELNVNALLLGDSALYLCASSSNRGRSNQPQHFGDGTRLSIL.

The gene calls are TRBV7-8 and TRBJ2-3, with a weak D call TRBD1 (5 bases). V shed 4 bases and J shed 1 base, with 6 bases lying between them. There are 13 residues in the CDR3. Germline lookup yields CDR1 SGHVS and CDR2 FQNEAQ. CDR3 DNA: TGTGCCAGCAGCTCGACAGGCACAGATACGCAGTATTTT. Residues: CASSSTGTDTQYF.

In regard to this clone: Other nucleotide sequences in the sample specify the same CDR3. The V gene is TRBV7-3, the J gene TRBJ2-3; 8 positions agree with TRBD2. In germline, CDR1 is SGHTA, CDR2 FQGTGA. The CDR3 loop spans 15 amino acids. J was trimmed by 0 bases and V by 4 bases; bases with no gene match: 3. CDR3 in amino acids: CASSSIAGSTDTQYF. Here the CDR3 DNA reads TGTGCCAGCAGCTCAATAGCGGGGAGCACAGATACGCAGTATTTT.

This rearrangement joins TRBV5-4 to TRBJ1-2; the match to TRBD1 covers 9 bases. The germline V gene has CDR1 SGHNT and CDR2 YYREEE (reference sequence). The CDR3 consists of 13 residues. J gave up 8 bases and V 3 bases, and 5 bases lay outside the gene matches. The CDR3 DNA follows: TGTGCCAGCAGCTCCGGGACAGGGATCGGCTACACCTTC. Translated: CASSSGTGIGYTF.

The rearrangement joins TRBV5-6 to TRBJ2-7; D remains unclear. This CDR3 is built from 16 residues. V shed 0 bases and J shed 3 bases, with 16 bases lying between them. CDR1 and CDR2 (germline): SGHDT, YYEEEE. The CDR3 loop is CASSLVTSIGGYEQYF. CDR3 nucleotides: TGTGCCAGCAGCTTGGTTACGTCGATCGGTGGCTACGAGCAGTACTTC. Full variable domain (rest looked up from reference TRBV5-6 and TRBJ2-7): DAGVTQSPTHLIKTRGQQVTLRCSPKSGHDTVSWYQQALGQGPQFIFQYYEEEERQRGNFPDRFSGHQFPNYSSELNVNALLLGDSALYLCASSLVTSIGGYEQYFGPGTRLTVT.

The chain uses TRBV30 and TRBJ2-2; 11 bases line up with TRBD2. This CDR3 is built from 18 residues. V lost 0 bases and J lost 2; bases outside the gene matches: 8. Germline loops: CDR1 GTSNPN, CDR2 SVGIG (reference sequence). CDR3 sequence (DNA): TGTGCCTGGAGTGTACTCCCTAGCGGGAGGTACAACACCGGGGAGCTGTTTTTT. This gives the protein CAWSVLPSGRYNTGELFF.

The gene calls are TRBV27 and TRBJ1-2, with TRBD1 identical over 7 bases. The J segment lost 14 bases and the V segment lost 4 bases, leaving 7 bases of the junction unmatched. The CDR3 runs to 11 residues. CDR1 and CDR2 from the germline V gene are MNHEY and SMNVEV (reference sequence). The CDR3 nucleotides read TGTGCCAGCAGTTCGCCACAGGGGACAACCTTC. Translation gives CASSSPQGTTF.

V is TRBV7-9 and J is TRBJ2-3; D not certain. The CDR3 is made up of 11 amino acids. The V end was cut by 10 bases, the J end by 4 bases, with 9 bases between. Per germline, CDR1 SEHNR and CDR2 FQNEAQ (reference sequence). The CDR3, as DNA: TGTGCCATTTTTTGGCCAGATACGCAGTATTTT. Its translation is CAIFWPDTQYF.

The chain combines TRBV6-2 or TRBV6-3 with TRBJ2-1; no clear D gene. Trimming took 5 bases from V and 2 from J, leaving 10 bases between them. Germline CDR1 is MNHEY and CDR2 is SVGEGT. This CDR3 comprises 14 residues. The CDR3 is CASSDPGPYNEQFF. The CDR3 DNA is TGTGCCAGCAGTGACCCGGGTCCCTACAATGAGCAGTTCTTC.

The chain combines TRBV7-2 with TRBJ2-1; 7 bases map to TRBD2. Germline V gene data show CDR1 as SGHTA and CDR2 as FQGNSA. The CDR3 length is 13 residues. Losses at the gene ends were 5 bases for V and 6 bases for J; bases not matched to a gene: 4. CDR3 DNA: TGTGCCAGCAGCCGGACTAGGGGCAATGAGCAGTTCTTC. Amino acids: CASSRTRGNEQFF.

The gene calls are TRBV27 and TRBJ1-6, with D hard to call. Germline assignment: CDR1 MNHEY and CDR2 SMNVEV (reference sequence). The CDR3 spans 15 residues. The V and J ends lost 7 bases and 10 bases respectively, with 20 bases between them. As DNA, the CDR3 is TGTGCCAGCACCCTGGAACCTCCGCGGCCCTCACCCCTCCACTTT. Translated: CASTLEPPRPSPLHF.

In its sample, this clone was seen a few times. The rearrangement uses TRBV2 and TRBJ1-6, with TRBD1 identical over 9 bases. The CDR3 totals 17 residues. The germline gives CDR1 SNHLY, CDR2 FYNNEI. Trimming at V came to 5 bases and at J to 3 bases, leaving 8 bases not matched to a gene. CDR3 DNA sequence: TGTGCCAGCAGTTCGGGACAGGGAAAAGACTATAATTCACCCCTCCACTTT. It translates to CASSSGQGKDYNSPLHF.

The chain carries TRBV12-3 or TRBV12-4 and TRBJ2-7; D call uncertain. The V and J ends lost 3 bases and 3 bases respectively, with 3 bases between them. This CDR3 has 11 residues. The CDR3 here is CASSFNYEQYF. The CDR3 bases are TGTGCCAGCAGTTTTAACTACGAGCAGTACTTC.